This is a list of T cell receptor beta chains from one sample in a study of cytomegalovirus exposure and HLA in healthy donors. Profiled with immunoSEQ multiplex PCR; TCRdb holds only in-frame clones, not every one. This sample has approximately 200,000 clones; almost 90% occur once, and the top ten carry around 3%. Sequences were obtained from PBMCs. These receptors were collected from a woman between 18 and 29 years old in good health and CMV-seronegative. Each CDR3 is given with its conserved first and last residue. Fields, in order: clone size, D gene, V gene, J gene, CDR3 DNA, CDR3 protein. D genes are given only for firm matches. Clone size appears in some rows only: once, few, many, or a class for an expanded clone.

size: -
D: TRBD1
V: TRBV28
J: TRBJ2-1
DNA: TGTGCCAGCAGCCCCCATCGGACAGGGGGTTGGGTTGGTCCCTACAATGAGCAGTTCTTC
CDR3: CASSPHRTGGWVGPYNEQFF

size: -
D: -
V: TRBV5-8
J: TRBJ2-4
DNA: TGTGCCAGCAGCTCCGTCCTACTAGCCAAAAACATTCAGTACTTC
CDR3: CASSSVLLAKNIQYF

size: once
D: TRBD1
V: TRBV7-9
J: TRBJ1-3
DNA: TGTGCCAGCAGCTCGTTGGACAGGGGGTCCCGGGACACCATATATTTT
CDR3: CASSSLDRGSRDTIYF

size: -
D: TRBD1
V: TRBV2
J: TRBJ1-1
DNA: TGTGCCAGCCCAGGCGGACAGGGTAGTGGGACTGAAGCTTTCTTT
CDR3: CASPGGQGSGTEAFF

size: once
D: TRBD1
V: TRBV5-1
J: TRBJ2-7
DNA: TGCGCCAGCAGCTTTGACAGGGAGATTGACGAGCAGTACTTC
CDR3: CASSFDREIDEQYF

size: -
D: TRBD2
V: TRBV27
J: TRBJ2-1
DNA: TGTGCCAGCAGTACAGGGACTAGCGGGAGTGACGAGCAGTTCTTC
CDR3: CASSTGTSGSDEQFF

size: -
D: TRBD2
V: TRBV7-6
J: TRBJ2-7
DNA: TGTGCCAGCAGCTTAGCGCCGGGACTAGCGGCCTACGAGCAGTACTTC
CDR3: CASSLAPGLAAYEQYF

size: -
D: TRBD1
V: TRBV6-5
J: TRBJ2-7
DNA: TGTGCCAGCAGCAAAACCAGGACAGGCTCCTACGAGCAGTACTTC
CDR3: CASSKTRTGSYEQYF

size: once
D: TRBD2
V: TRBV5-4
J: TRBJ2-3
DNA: TGTGCCAGCAGCTTGTTAGCGGGAGGGGGCACAGATACGCAGTATTTT
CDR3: CASSLLAGGGTDTQYF

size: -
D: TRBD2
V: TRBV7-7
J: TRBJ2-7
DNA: TGTGCTAGCAGCTTTGGGGCGGGGGACGAGCAGTACTTC
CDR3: CASSFGAGDEQYF

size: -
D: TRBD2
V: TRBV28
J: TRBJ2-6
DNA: TGTGCCAGCAATAAGCGGGAGGTCCCTGGGGCCAACGTCCTGACTTTC
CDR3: CASNKREVPGANVLTF

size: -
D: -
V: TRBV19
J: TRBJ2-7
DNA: TGTGCCAGTAGTATAGTATTTGCCAGCTCCTACGAGCAGTACTTC
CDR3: CASSIVFASSYEQYF

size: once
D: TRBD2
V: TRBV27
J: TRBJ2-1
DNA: TGTGCCAGCAAGGGGGCCGGACTAGCGGGAGGGCACAATGAGCAGTTCTTC
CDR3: CASKGAGLAGGHNEQFF

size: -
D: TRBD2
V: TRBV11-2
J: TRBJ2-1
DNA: TGTGCCAGCAGCTTCGAGCGGGAGATTGAGCAGTTCTTC
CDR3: CASSFEREIEQFF

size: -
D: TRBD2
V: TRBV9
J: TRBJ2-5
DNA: TGTGCCAGCAGCGTAGGAGAATGGAGACTAGCACAAGAGACCCAGTACTTC
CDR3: CASSVGEWRLAQETQYF

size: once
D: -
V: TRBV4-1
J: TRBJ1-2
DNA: TGCGCCAGCAGCCAAGATCTTGGGGAGGTGGATGGCTACACCTTC
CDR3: CASSQDLGEVDGYTF

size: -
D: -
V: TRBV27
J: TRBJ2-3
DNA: TGTGCCAGCTCTACATATCGATCCGGAAGGAGGGCAGATACGCAGTATTTT
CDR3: CASSTYRSGRRADTQYF

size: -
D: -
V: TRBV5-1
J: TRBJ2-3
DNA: TGCGCCAGCAGCTTGGATCCAGGGGCGACAGATACGCAGTATTTT
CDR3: CASSLDPGATDTQYF

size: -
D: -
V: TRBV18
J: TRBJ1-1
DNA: TGTGCCAGCTCCGGAGTTGCGCAGAACACTGAAGCTTTCTTT
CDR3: CASSGVAQNTEAFF

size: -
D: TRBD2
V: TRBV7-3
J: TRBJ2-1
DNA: TGTGCCAGCAGCCCACAGGGACTAGCGGGAGCGGCTGAGCAGTTCTTC
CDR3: CASSPQGLAGAAEQFF

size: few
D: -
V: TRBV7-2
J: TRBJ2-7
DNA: TGTGCCAGCAGCTTAGACAGGGTGGGGAACGAGCAGTACTTC
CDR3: CASSLDRVGNEQYF

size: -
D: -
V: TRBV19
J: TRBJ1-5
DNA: TGTGCCAGTAGCCCTACGGGGGACGGGACGAATCAGCCCCAGCATTTT
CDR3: CASSPTGDGTNQPQHF

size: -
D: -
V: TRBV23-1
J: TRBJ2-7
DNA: TGCGCCAGCAGCCGGACAGCGCCCGCTCCACTCGAGCAGTACTTC
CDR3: CASSRTAPAPLEQYF

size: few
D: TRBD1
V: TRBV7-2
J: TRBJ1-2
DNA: TGTGCCAGCAGCTACGACAGGGGGCGTTATGGCTACACCTTC
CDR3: CASSYDRGRYGYTF

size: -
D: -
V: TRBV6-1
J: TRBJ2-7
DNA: TGTGCCAGCTTAGTAACCTCCTTTACCTACGAGCAGTACTTC
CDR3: CASLVTSFTYEQYF

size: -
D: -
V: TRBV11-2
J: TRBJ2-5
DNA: TGTGCCAGCAGCAACGGGATTCGTATGACCCAGTACTTC
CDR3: CASSNGIRMTQYF

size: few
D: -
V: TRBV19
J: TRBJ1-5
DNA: TGTGCCAGTAGTATGGGTGGGGCTTACAATCAGCCCCAGCATTTT
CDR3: CASSMGGAYNQPQHF

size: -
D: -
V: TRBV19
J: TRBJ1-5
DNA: TGTGCCAGTAGTATAATCGCTTCGGGGATGCCCCAGCATTTT
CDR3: CASSIIASGMPQHF

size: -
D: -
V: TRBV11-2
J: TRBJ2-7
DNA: TGTGCCAGCAGCTTTTATGTGGCCCGGGACTACGAGCAGTACTTC
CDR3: CASSFYVARDYEQYF

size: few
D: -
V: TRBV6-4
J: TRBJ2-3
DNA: TGTGCCACAAGTACAGGGAGACCCACAGATACGCAGTATTTT
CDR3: CATSTGRPTDTQYF

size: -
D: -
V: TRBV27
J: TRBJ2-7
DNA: TGTGCCAGCAGTTTACACATAAACTACGAGCAGTACTTC
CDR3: CASSLHINYEQYF

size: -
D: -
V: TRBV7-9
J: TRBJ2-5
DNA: TGTGCCAGCAGCCCCGGGTCCCAAGAGACCCAGTACTTC
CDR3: CASSPGSQETQYF